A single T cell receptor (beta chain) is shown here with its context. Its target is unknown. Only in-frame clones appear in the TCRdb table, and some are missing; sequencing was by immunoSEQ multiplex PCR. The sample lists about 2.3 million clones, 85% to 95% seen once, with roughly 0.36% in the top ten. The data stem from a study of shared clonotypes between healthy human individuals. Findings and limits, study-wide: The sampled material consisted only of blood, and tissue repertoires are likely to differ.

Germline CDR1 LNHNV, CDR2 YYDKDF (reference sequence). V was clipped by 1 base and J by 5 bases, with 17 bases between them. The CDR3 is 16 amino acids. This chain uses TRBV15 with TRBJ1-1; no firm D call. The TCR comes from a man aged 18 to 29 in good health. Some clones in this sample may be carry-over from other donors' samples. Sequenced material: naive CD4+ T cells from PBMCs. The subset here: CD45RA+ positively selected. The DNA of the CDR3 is TGTGCCACCAGCAGAGGGAGCAGGTACGAAAAAACTGAAGCTTTCTTT. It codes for CATSRGSRYEKTEAFF.